A selection of T cell receptor beta chains follows, all from one sample in a study of blood T cells in healthy people across ages. TCRdb used MiXCR to reprocess the 5' RACE reads, holding one entry per CDR3 protein. The table shows 1.8 million or so distinct CDR3 sequences, with roughly two fifths occurring only once. The sample was blood. The receptors originated from a human donor in good health. The CDR3 runs from the conserved cysteine through the conserved F or W. Each record gives: D gene, clone size, J gene, V gene, CDR3 protein, CDR3 DNA. A D gene is named only where the DNA matches it firmly. Clone size is not always given. Where it is, it says once, few, many or a class for expanded clones.

d_call: -
clone_size: -
j_call: TRBJ1-2
v_call: TRBV5-5
cdr3_aa: CASIGGDTTYGYTF
cdr3_nt: TGTGCCAGCATCGGAGGTGACACGACCTATGGCTACACCTTC

d_call: -
clone_size: -
j_call: TRBJ1-2
v_call: TRBV7-2
cdr3_aa: CASSSVTSNYGYTF
cdr3_nt: TGTGCCAGCAGCTCAGTAACTTCTAACTATGGCTACACCTTC

d_call: -
clone_size: -
j_call: TRBJ2-3
v_call: TRBV9
cdr3_aa: CASSVASYADTQYF
cdr3_nt: TGTGCCAGCAGCGTAGCCAGTTATGCAGATACGCAGTATTTT

d_call: -
clone_size: once
j_call: TRBJ2-1
v_call: TRBV6-2/TRBV6-3
cdr3_aa: CASSYSVHNEQFF
cdr3_nt: TGTGCCAGCAGTTACTCGGTACACAATGAGCAGTTCTTC

d_call: -
clone_size: few
j_call: TRBJ2-1
v_call: TRBV13
cdr3_aa: CASSFPAGLGYNEQFF
cdr3_nt: TGTGCCAGCAGCTTTCCCGCAGGCTTGGGATACAATGAGCAGTTCTTC

d_call: TRBD2
clone_size: few
j_call: TRBJ2-7
v_call: TRBV9
cdr3_aa: CASSVGTSGEYEQYF
cdr3_nt: TGTGCCAGCAGCGTGGGGACTAGCGGGGAGTACGAGCAGTACTTC

d_call: TRBD2
clone_size: few
j_call: TRBJ2-5
v_call: TRBV4-3
cdr3_aa: CASSQDQRGEETQYF
cdr3_nt: TGCGCCAGCAGCCAAGATCAGCGGGGGGAAGAGACCCAGTACTTC

d_call: -
clone_size: -
j_call: TRBJ2-7
v_call: TRBV5-4
cdr3_aa: CASSRPDGAYEQYF
cdr3_nt: TGTGCCAGCAGCAGACCGGACGGAGCCTACGAGCAGTACTTC

d_call: -
clone_size: -
j_call: TRBJ2-1
v_call: TRBV20-1
cdr3_aa: CSAGDYGHKENEQFF
cdr3_nt: TGCAGTGCAGGGGATTACGGACACAAAGAGAATGAGCAGTTCTTC

d_call: -
clone_size: -
j_call: TRBJ2-7
v_call: TRBV11-1
cdr3_aa: CASSLTLDSPYEQYF
cdr3_nt: TGTGCCAGCAGCTTGACGCTGGACAGCCCCTACGAGCAGTACTTC

d_call: -
clone_size: -
j_call: TRBJ1-3
v_call: TRBV7-9
cdr3_aa: CASSPRGSGHTIYF
cdr3_nt: TGTGCCAGCAGCCCGAGGGGCAGCGGGCACACCATATATTTT

d_call: -
clone_size: -
j_call: TRBJ1-1
v_call: TRBV5-5
cdr3_aa: CASTELQLNTEAFF
cdr3_nt: TGTGCCAGCACCGAGCTACAGCTGAACACTGAAGCTTTCTTT

d_call: TRBD2
clone_size: -
j_call: TRBJ2-1
v_call: TRBV11-1
cdr3_aa: CASRPGLAAEGEQFF
cdr3_nt: TGTGCCAGCAGACCGGGACTAGCGGCAGAAGGTGAGCAGTTCTTC

d_call: -
clone_size: few
j_call: TRBJ2-7
v_call: TRBV20-1
cdr3_aa: CSARTTGGYEQYF
cdr3_nt: TGCAGTGCTAGAACTACAGGAGGCTACGAGCAGTACTTC

d_call: TRBD2
clone_size: -
j_call: TRBJ2-5
v_call: TRBV20-1
cdr3_aa: CSASGLAGGPETQYF
cdr3_nt: TGCAGTGCTAGTGGACTAGCGGGGGGGCCAGAGACCCAGTACTTC

d_call: -
clone_size: -
j_call: TRBJ1-1
v_call: TRBV6-6
cdr3_aa: CASSNGRGTEAFF
cdr3_nt: TGTGCCAGCAGTAACGGCAGAGGCACTGAAGCTTTCTTT

d_call: -
clone_size: few
j_call: TRBJ2-7
v_call: TRBV7-8
cdr3_aa: CASSLAGHYEQYF
cdr3_nt: TGTGCCAGCAGCTTAGCAGGACACTACGAGCAGTACTTC

d_call: -
clone_size: -
j_call: TRBJ2-3
v_call: TRBV7-2
cdr3_aa: CASGQGRNTDTQYF
cdr3_nt: TGTGCCAGCGGACAAGGACGGAACACAGATACGCAGTATTTT

d_call: -
clone_size: few
j_call: TRBJ1-1
v_call: TRBV6-5
cdr3_aa: CASSGPFRSAFF
cdr3_nt: TGTGCCAGCAGTGGACCATTTAGATCAGCTTTCTTT

d_call: -
clone_size: many
j_call: TRBJ2-5
v_call: TRBV12-3/TRBV12-4
cdr3_aa: CASSLSGQETQYF
cdr3_nt: TGTGCCAGCAGCTTATCAGGCCAAGAGACCCAGTACTTC

d_call: -
clone_size: few
j_call: TRBJ2-7
v_call: TRBV5-4
cdr3_aa: CASSPPGGFEQYF
cdr3_nt: TGTGCCAGCAGCCCCCCGGGCGGGTTCGAGCAGTACTTC

d_call: -
clone_size: few
j_call: TRBJ1-2
v_call: TRBV2
cdr3_aa: CASSPGSEYGYTF
cdr3_nt: TGTGCCAGCAGTCCAGGGTCTGAATATGGCTACACCTTC

d_call: TRBD1
clone_size: -
j_call: TRBJ1-2
v_call: TRBV15
cdr3_aa: CATSKRQGGSGYTF
cdr3_nt: TGTGCCACCAGCAAGCGACAGGGGGGGTCTGGCTACACCTTC

d_call: -
clone_size: -
j_call: TRBJ2-5
v_call: TRBV20-1
cdr3_aa: CSAQLEQETQYF
cdr3_nt: TGCAGTGCTCAGCTCGAGCAAGAGACCCAGTACTTC

d_call: -
clone_size: few
j_call: TRBJ2-5
v_call: TRBV14
cdr3_aa: CASSQQLQETQYF
cdr3_nt: TGTGCCAGCAGCCAGCAGCTCCAAGAGACCCAGTACTTC

d_call: -
clone_size: few
j_call: TRBJ2-3
v_call: TRBV15
cdr3_aa: CATSGDYPTVGTDTQYF
cdr3_nt: TGTGCCACCAGCGGAGATTATCCCACAGTAGGGACAGATACGCAGTATTTT

d_call: -
clone_size: few
j_call: TRBJ1-2
v_call: TRBV5-4
cdr3_aa: CASSFNSHYGYTF
cdr3_nt: TGTGCCAGCAGCTTTAACAGTCATTATGGCTACACCTTC

d_call: TRBD1
clone_size: -
j_call: TRBJ2-7
v_call: TRBV7-2
cdr3_aa: CASTIDRGGEQYF
cdr3_nt: TGTGCCAGCACCATAGACAGGGGCGGAGAGCAGTACTTC